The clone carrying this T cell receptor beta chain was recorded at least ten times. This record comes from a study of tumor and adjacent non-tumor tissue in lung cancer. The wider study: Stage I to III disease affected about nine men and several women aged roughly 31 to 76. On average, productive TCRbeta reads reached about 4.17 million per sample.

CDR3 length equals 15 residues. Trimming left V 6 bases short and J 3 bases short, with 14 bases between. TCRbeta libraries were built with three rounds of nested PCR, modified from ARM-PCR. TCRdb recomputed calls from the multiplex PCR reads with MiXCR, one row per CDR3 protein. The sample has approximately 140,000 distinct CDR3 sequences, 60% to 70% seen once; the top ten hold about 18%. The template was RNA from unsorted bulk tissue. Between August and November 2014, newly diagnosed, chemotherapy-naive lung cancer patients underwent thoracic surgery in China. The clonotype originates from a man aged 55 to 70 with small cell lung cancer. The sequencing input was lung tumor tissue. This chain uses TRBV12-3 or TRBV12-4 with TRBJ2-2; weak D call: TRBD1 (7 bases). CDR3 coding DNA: TGTGCCAGCAGGGCAGGGGGGTTCGACACCGGGGAGCTGTTTTTT. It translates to CASRAGGFDTGELFF.